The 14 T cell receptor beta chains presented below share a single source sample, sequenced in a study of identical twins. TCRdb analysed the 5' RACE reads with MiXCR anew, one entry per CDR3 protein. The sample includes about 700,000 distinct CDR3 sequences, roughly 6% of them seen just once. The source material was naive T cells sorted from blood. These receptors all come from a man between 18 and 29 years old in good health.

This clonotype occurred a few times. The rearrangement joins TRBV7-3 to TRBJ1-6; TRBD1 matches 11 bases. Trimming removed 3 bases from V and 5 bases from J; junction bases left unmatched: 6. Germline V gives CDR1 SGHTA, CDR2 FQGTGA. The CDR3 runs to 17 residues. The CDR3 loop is CASSFSGQGANNSPLHF. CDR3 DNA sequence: TGTGCCAGCAGCTTCAGTGGACAGGGGGCGAATAATTCACCCCTCCACTTT. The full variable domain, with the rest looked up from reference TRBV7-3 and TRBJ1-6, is GAGVSQTPSNKVTEKGKYVELRCDPISGHTALYWYRQSLGQGPEFLIYFQGTGAADDSGLPNDRFFAVRPEGSVSTLKIQRTERGDSAVYLCASSFSGQGANNSPLHFGNGTRLTVT.

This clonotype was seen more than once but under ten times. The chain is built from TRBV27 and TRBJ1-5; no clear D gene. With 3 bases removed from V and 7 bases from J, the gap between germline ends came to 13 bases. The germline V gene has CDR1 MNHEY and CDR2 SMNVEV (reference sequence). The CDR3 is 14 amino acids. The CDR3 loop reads CASSFAGPVQPQHF. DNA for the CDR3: TGTGCCAGCAGTTTTGCAGGCCCCGTGCAGCCCCAGCATTTT.

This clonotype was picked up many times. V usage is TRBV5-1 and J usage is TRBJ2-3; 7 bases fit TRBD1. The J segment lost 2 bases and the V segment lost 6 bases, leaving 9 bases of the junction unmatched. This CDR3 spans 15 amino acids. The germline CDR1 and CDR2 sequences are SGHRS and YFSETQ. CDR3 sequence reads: CASTTDRESTDTQYF. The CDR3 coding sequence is TGCGCCAGCACCACCGACAGGGAGTCCACAGATACGCAGTATTTT.

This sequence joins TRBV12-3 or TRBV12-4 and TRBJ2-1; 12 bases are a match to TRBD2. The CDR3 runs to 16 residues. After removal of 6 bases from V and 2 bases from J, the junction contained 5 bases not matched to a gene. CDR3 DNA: TGTGCCAGCAGCCAGACTAGCGGGAGACCCTACAATGAGCAGTTCTTC. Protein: CASSQTSGRPYNEQFF.

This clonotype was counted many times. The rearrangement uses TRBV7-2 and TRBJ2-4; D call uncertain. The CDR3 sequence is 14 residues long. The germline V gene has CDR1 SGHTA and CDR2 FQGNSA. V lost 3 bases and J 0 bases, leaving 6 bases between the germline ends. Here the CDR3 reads CASSLSRAKNIQYF. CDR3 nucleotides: TGTGCCAGCAGCTTGAGCCGAGCCAAAAACATTCAGTACTTC.

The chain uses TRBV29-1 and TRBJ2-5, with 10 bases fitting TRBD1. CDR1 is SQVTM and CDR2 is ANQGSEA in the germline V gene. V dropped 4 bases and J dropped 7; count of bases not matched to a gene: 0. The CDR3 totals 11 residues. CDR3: CSVGTGGTQYF. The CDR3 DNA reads TGCAGCGTTGGGACAGGGGGGACCCAGTACTTC.

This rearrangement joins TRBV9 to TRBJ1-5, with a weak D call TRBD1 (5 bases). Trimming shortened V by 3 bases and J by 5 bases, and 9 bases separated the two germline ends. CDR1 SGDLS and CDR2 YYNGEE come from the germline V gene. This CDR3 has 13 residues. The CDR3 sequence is CASSGDSYQPQHF. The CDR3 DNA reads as TGTGCCAGCAGCGGCGACAGTTATCAGCCCCAGCATTTT.

DNA for the CDR3: TGTGCCAGCAGCCGAAGGGAGGGAAGCAGGTACGAGCAGTACTTC. It specifies CASSRREGSRYEQYF. The rearrangement uses TRBV14 and TRBJ2-7; 7 nucleotides match TRBD2. Germline lookup yields CDR1 SGHDN and CDR2 FVKESK. The CDR3 loop spans 15 amino acids. J gave up 4 bases and V 4 bases, and 10 bases lay outside the gene matches.

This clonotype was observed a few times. As DNA, the CDR3 is TGTGCCAGCAGTGCCGTCCCGGGACAGGGGTTGGGCACCGGGGAGCTGTTTTTT. Protein product: CASSAVPGQGLGTGELFF. The chain carries TRBV25-1 and TRBJ2-2; 10 positions agree with TRBD1. Germline V gives CDR1 MGHDK, CDR2 SYGVNS. Losses at the gene ends were 4 bases for V and 4 bases for J; bases not matched to a gene: 12. This CDR3 has 18 residues.

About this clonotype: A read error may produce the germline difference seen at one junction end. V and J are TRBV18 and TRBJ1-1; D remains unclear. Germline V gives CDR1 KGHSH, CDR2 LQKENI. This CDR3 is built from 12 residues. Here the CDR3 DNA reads TGTGCCAGCTCACACCTCTATTTCCGGGTCAAATTT. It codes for CASSHLYFRVKF.

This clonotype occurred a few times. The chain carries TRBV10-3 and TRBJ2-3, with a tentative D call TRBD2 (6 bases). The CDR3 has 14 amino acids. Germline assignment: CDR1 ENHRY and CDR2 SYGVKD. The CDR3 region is CATAQRRGTDTQYF. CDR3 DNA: TGTGCTACCGCCCAGCGGAGGGGCACAGATACGCAGTATTTT.

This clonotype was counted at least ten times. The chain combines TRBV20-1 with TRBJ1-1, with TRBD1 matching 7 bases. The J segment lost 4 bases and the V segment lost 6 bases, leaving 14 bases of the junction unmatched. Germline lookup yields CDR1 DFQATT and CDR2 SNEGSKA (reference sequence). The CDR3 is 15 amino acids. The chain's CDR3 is CSAAQRKRGRTEAFF. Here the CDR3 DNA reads TGCAGTGCCGCCCAGAGGAAAAGGGGGCGCACTGAAGCTTTCTTT.

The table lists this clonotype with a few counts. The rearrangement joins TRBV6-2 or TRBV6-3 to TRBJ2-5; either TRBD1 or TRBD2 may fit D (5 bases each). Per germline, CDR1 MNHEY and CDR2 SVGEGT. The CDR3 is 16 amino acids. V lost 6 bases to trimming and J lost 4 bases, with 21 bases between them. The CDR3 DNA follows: TGTGCCAGCAGCCAAGCCCGGGACCGTTTTGTAGAGACCCAGTACTTC. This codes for CASSQARDRFVETQYF.

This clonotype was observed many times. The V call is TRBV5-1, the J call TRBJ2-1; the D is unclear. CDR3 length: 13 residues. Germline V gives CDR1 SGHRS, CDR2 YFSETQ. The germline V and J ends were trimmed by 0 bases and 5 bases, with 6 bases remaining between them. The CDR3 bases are TGCGCCAGCAGCTTGGGGGCACACAATGAGCAGTTCTTC. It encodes CASSLGAHNEQFF.